The T cell receptor (beta chain) under discussion was sequenced for a study of T cell responses to AZD1222 COVID-19 vaccine. On the study more broadly: Analysis merged second doses at about 4 or about 12 weeks. Study outcomes and limitations: Only 5 or 6 AZD1222 recipients were seropositive at baseline.

Some clones are missing from TCRdb's copy, which holds only in-frame ones; the method was immunoSEQ multiplex PCR. Here the sample spans about 94,000 clones, 70% to 90% being singletons. Trimming shortened V by 3 bases and J by 5 bases, and 8 bases separated the two germline ends. The CDR3 has 13 residues. Germline CDR1 is SGHTA and CDR2 is FQGTGA. In the case of this clone: Its antigen is as yet unknown.

This receptor was taken from an adult in good health. The chain couples TRBV7-3 to TRBJ2-1; D unresolved. Specimen: peripheral blood, collected on day 0 of AZD1222 vaccination. CDR3 sequence: CASSLGPDNEQFF. The CDR3 DNA reads TGTGCCAGCAGCTTGGGTCCTGACAATGAGCAGTTCTTC.